The 8 T cell receptor beta chains below all came from one sample that was sequenced in a study of OX40 agonist ivuxolimab in advanced cancers. Using immunoSEQ multiplex PCR, the repertoire was profiled, and TCRdb retains in-frame clones only, with some absent. Of some 150,000 clones listed, roughly 91% are singletons. Material: CD4+ or CD8+ T cells sorted from blood, obtained in a trial of the OX40 agonist ivuxolimab. The receptors originated from an adult with an advanced solid tumor such as melanoma, head and neck, liver or kidney cancer.

The chain joins TRBV4-3 to TRBJ2-3, with 11 positions matching TRBD2. The CDR3 spans 17 residues. Per germline, CDR1 LGHNA and CDR2 YSLEER. Trimming took 0 bases from V and 1 from J; bases not matched to a gene: 3. This CDR3 reads CASSQDSGLAGTDTQYF. The DNA for the CDR3 is TGCGCCAGCAGCCAAGACTCGGGACTAGCGGGCACAGATACGCAGTATTTT.

The chain has TRBV6-5 and TRBJ2-4, with TRBD2 identical over 7 bases. CDR3 length equals 14 residues. Looked up from germline, CDR1 is MNHEY and CDR2 is SVGAGI. Losses at the gene ends were 5 bases for V and 8 bases for J; bases not matched to a gene: 9. For the CDR3, the DNA is TGTGCCAGCAGTGATACTCTAGCGGCAGACATTCAGTACTTC. Protein: CASSDTLAADIQYF.

The genes are TRBV29-1 and TRBJ1-1; TRBD1 aligns across 7 bases. From germline, CDR1 is SQVTM and CDR2 ANQGSEA. CDR3 length equals 14 residues. The trim removed 4 bases at V and 5 bases at J, leaving 10 bases unmatched. As DNA, the CDR3 is TGCAGCGTTGGGCAGGGGGTTCATGGGACTGAAGCTTTCTTT. The encoded protein is CSVGQGVHGTEAFF.

V is TRBV28 and J is TRBJ2-2, with 7 bases matching TRBD1. The ends lost 6 bases at V and 4 bases at J; junction bases unmatched: 5. Germline CDR1 and CDR2: MDHEN and SYDVKM. The CDR3 totals 14 residues. The CDR3 bases are TGTGCCAGCAGGCAACAGGGGTCCACCGGGGAGCTGTTTTTT. Amino acids: CASRQQGSTGELFF.

As concerns this clone: The junction departs from the called germline gene at one end, perhaps through a read error. The chain combines TRBV5-4 with TRBJ1-5; 9 positions agree with TRBD1. From germline, CDR1 is SGHNT and CDR2 YYREEE (reference sequence). The CDR3 contains 14 residues. The CDR3 protein is CASSHGQGREPQHF. The CDR3 nucleotides read TGCGCCAGCAGCCACGGACAGGGGCGGGAGCCCCAGCATTTT. The whole variable domain, remainder taken from reference TRBV5-4 and TRBJ1-5, is ETGVTQSPTHLIKTRGQQVTLRCSSQSGHNTVSWYQQALGQGPQFIFQYYREEENGRGNFPPRFSGLQFPNYSSELNVNALELDDSALYLCASSHGQGREPQHFGDGTRLSIL.

The chain employs TRBV28 and TRBJ2-3, with D maybe TRBD2 (6 bases). The CDR3 runs 15 residues. Germline V CDR1 and CDR2: MDHEN, SYDVKM. Trimming stripped 5 bases from V and 4 bases from J, with 16 bases between. The CDR3 DNA follows: TGTGCCAGCAGTGAGCGACCCGGAGGGCCAGATACGCAGTATTTT. Translation gives CASSERPGGPDTQYF. Complete variable domain (other parts from reference TRBV28 and TRBJ2-3): DVKVTQSSRYLVKRTGEKVFLECVQDMDHENMFWYRQDPGLGLRLIYFSYDVKMKEKGDIPEGYSVSREKKERFSLILESASTNQTSMYLCASSERPGGPDTQYFGPGTRLTVL.

This chain uses TRBV7-2 with TRBJ1-2; maybe TRBD1 (6 bases). CDR3 length: 14 amino acids. Trimming stripped 3 bases from V and 8 bases from J, with 16 bases between. Per the germline V gene, CDR1 is SGHTA and CDR2 is FQGNSA. Written as DNA, the CDR3 is TGTGCCAGCAGCTTCCTGACAGGTCCGTACGGCTACACCTTC. Its protein is CASSFLTGPYGYTF. Full variable domain (remainder filled in from reference TRBV7-2 and TRBJ1-2): GAGVSQSPSNKVTEKGKDVELRCDPISGHTALYWYRQSLGQGLEFLIYFQGNSAPDKSGLPSDRFSAERTGGSVSTLTIQRTQQEDSAVYLCASSFLTGPYGYTFGSGTRLTVV.

The chain combines TRBV6-1 with TRBJ1-5; perhaps TRBD1 as D (6 bases). Germline V gives CDR1 MNHNS, CDR2 SASEGT. The V end was cut by 1 base, the J end by 5 bases, with 12 bases between. The CDR3 sequence is 15 residues long. Here the CDR3 DNA reads TGTGCCAGCAGTGAAGTGGGGGGCCCGGATCAGCCCCAGCATTTT. Amino acids: CASSEVGGPDQPQHF.